This TCR beta chain is drawn from a study of blood T cell repertoires in COVID-19. Overall study: Some COVID-19 samples were acute and others convalescent; all came from the United States, Italy and Spain.

This clone is a singleton in its sample. The ends lost 2 bases at V and 2 bases at J; junction bases unmatched: 7. The CDR3 length is 16 residues. Germline CDR1 KGHSH, CDR2 LQKENI. The repertoire was sequenced with immunoSEQ multiplex PCR; TCRdb's copy has only in-frame clones and lacks some. Of 55,000 or so clones listed, 80% to 90% are singletons. The source is a man aged 40-50 years with COVID-19, enrolled during active disease. V is TRBV18 and J is TRBJ1-2, with 8 bases fitting TRBD1. Sequenced material: peripheral blood. CDR3 in amino acids: CASSPGTGGINYGYTF. DNA of the CDR3: TGTGCCAGCTCACCAGGAACAGGGGGAATCAACTATGGCTACACCTTC.